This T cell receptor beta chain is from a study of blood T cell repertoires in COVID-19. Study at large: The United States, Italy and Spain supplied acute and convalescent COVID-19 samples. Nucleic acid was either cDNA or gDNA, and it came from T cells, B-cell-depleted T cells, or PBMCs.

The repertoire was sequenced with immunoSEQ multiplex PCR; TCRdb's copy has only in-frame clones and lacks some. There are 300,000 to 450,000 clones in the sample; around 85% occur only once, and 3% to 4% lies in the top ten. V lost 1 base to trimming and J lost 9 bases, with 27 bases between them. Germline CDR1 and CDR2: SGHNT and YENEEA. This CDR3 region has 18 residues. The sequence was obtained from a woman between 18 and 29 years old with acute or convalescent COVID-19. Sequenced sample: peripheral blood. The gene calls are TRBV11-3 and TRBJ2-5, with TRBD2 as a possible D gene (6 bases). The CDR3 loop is CASSLGGTAGPQGPAQYF. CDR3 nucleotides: TGTGCCAGCAGCTTAGGTGGGACTGCCGGTCCGCAAGGGCCGGCCCAGTACTTC.